This T cell receptor beta chain was captured by sequencing in a study of CXCR3-negative and CXCR3-positive naive CD8 T cells. CDR3 size: 15 residues. Comments on this clonotype: The antigen is unknown.

The authors made the TRB cDNA libraries by 5' RACE using UMI labels. Reprocessing the 5' RACE reads, TCRdb reports a single entry for every CDR3 protein and omits DNA. This sample's table reports about 130,000 distinct CDR3 sequences. Findings and limits, study-wide: Naive subsets were similarly diverse, while memory CD8+ repertoires were much less diverse.

The receptor comes from a human donor in good health. Some clones in this sample may be carry-over from other donors' samples. Sequenced: naive CXCR3- CD8+ T cells from blood. The subset: CD45RO-CCR7+CD27+CD95- naive CD8+ T cells lacking CXCR3 (TNR3-). The rearrangement links TRBV12-3 or TRBV12-4 to TRBJ2-1; as DNA is missing, the TRBD1 call by TCRdb cannot be tested. CDR3 in amino acids: CASSFRPGRVNEQFF.